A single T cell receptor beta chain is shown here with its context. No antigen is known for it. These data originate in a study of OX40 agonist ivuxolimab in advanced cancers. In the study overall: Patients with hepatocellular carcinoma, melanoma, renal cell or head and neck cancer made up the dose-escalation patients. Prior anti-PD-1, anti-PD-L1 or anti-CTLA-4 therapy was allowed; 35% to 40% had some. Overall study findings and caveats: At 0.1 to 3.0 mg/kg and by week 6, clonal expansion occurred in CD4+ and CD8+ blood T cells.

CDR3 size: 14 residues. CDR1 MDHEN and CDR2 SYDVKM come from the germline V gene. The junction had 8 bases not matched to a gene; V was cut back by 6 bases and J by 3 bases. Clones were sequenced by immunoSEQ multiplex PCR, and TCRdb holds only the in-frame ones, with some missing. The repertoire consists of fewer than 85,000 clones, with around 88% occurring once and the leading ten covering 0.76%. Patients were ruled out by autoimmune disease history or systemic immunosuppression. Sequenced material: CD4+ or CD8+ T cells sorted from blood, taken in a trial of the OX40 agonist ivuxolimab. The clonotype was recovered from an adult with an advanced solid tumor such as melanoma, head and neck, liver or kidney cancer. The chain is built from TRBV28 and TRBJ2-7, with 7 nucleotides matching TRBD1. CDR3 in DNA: TGTGCCAGCAGCCAAGGACAGGCCATCTACGAGCAGTACTTC. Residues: CASSQGQAIYEQYF.